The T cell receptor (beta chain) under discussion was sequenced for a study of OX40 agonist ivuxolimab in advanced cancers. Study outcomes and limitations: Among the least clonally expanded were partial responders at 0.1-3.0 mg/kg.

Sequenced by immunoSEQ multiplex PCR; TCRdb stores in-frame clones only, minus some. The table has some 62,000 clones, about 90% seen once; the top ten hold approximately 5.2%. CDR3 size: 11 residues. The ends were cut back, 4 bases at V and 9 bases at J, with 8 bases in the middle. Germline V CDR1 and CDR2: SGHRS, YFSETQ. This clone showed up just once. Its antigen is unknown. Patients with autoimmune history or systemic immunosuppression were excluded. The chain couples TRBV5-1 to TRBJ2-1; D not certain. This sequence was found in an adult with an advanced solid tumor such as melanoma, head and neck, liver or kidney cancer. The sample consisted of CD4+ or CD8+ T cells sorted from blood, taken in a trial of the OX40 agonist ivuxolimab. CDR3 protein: CASSLLGEQFF. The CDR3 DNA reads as TGCGCCAGCAGCCTACTGGGTGAGCAGTTCTTC.